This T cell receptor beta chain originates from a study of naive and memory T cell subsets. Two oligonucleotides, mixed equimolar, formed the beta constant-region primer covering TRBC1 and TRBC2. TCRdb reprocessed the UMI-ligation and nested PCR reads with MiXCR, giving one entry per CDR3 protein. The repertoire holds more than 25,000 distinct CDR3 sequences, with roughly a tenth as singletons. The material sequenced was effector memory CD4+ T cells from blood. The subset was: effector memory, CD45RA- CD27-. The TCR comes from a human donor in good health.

CDR3 in amino acids: CASRKGPNTEAFF. The CDR3 DNA reads as TGTGCCAGCAGGAAGGGACCGAACACTGAAGCTTTCTTT. The rearrangement uses TRBV7-3 and TRBJ1-1, with a weak D call TRBD1 (5 bases). Per the germline V gene, CDR1 is SGHTA and CDR2 is FQGTGA. Trimming shortened V by 6 bases and J by 1 base, and 9 bases separated the two germline ends. This CDR3 contains 13 residues.